The present entry profiles one TCR beta chain with its context. V was clipped by 5 bases and J by 4 bases; unmatched bases: 2. The CDR3 totals 13 residues. Germline CDR1 and CDR2: MRHNA and SNTAGT. Original handling: For nucleated cells, counts were estimated from reference gene primer amplification. The table came from immunoSEQ multiplex PCR; TCRdb's copy has only in-frame clones and leaves some out. The V and J calls and clone size were taken over from that table, and D and trimming were inferred from the DNA. This sample has 100,000 to 150,000 clones, with around 90% found just once. The data derive from a study of blood T cell repertoires in COVID-19. Whole-study context: The samples span acute and convalescent COVID-19 from the United States, Italy and Spain.

The chain is built from TRBV6-4 and TRBJ2-3; 8 bases fit TRBD2. The sequence came from a woman aged 45-59 years with active or convalescent COVID-19. Input material: peripheral blood. CDR3 coding DNA: TGTGCCAGCAGTTCACTAGCGGCAGATACGCAGTATTTT. This sequence encodes CASSSLAADTQYF.